Each of the 10 T cell receptor beta chains below was sequenced from the same sample in a study of response to subunit inactivated influenza vaccine. MiXCR, run by TCRdb on the RT-PCR reads, gives a single entry per CDR3 protein. Of around 480,000 distinct CDR3 sequences in the sample, about 17% are singletons; the top ten hold around 3%. The sequenced sample was CD4+ T cells sorted from PBMCs, obtained roughly 24 months after vaccination. The receptors were sampled from a man between 50 and 69 years old who received an inactivated influenza vaccine.

This clonotype has just a few counts. The chain recombines TRBV18 with TRBJ1-5; no clear D gene. The germline V gene encodes CDR1 KGHSH and CDR2 LQKENI. With 3 bases removed from V and 4 bases from J, the gap between germline ends came to 7 bases. The CDR3 has 13 amino acids. CDR3: CASSPDENQPQHF. Written as DNA, the CDR3 is TGTGCCAGCTCACCCGACGAAAATCAGCCCCAGCATTTT.

This clonotype was seen only a few times. The rearrangement links TRBV20-1 to TRBJ2-7; D not resolved. The germline V gene encodes CDR1 DFQATT and CDR2 SNEGSKA (reference sequence). This CDR3 contains 13 residues. V shed 0 bases and J shed 5 bases, with 11 bases lying between them. CDR3 amino acids: CSARDSGEDEQYF. The DNA for the CDR3 is TGCAGTGCTAGAGACAGTGGTGAAGACGAGCAGTACTTC.

The chain has TRBV18 and TRBJ2-7; D tentatively reads TRBD1 or TRBD2 (6 bases each). The CDR3 extends over 16 amino acids. Germline CDR1 and CDR2: KGHSH and LQKENI. V lost 3 bases and J lost 3, with 18 bases in between. For the CDR3, the DNA is TGTGCCAGCTCACCGGGAGGACAGAAGTCTCTCTACGAGCAGTACTTC. Its protein product is CASSPGGQKSLYEQYF.

There are a few counts of this clonotype. V gene TRBV5-1 combines with J gene TRBJ2-7; D is uncertain. V lost 1 base to trimming and J lost 4 bases, with 9 bases between them. Germline V gives CDR1 SGHRS, CDR2 YFSETQ. CDR3 size: 13 residues. The DNA for the CDR3 is TGCGCCAGCAGCTTGCCTAACCGTTACGAGCAGTACTTC. Its translation: CASSLPNRYEQYF.

This clonotype was seen a few times. J is TRBJ2-7 and V is TRBV20-1, with D possibly being TRBD2 (6 bases). CDR1 and CDR2 from the germline V gene are DFQATT and SNEGSKA (reference sequence). The CDR3 is 14 amino acids. V lost 1 base and J lost 0, with 10 bases in between. CDR3 residues: CSARVAGISYEQYF. As DNA, the CDR3 is TGCAGTGCTAGAGTGGCGGGAATCTCCTACGAGCAGTACTTC.

This clonotype was seen only a few times. The rearrangement uses TRBV10-3 and TRBJ2-7; 8 nucleotides agree with TRBD1. Unmatched junction bases numbered 5, after V lost 0 bases and J lost 4 bases. CDR1 is ENHRY, CDR2 SYGVKD, per germline. The CDR3 runs 15 residues. The CDR3 loop is CAISESWTGIYEQYF. CDR3 sequence (DNA): TGTGCCATCAGTGAGTCCTGGACAGGGATTTACGAGCAGTACTTC.

This chain connects TRBV12-3 or TRBV12-4 to TRBJ2-3; 7 positions agree with TRBD2. J lost 0 bases, V lost 5 bases, and 8 bases had no gene match. The CDR3 is 16 residues long. CDR3 sequence reads: CASSLSGSYSTDTQYF. CDR3 coding DNA: TGTGCCAGCAGTCTTAGCGGGTCCTATAGCACAGATACGCAGTATTTT.

This clonotype appeared a few times. The chain employs TRBV29-1 and TRBJ1-1; D not resolved. This CDR3 spans 10 amino acids. The V gene lost 6 bases and the J gene lost 0 bases, with 2 bases spanning the gap. Germline V gives CDR1 SQVTM, CDR2 ANQGSEA. The CDR3 region has the DNA TGCAGCGTCATGAACACTGAAGCTTTCTTT. As protein: CSVMNTEAFF.

This clonotype was seen a handful of times. The V gene is TRBV12-3 or TRBV12-4, the J gene TRBJ2-7; the D gene is possibly TRBD1 (6 bases). Trimming removed 4 bases at V and 7 bases at J, with 14 bases between. This CDR3 contains 13 residues. The CDR3 loop is CASSYWDTLEQYF. The CDR3 bases are TGTGCCAGCAGTTATTGGGACACTTTAGAGCAGTACTTC.

This clonotype was observed a handful of times. This chain joins TRBV5-1 and TRBJ2-1; 7 positions match TRBD1. The V segment lost 4 bases and the J segment 5 bases; nucleotides outside the gene matches: 9. Germline V gene data show CDR1 as SGHRS and CDR2 as YFSETQ. CDR3 length: 15 residues. The CDR3 protein is CASSIDPQGDNEQFF. DNA of the CDR3: TGCGCCAGCAGCATTGACCCTCAGGGGGACAATGAGCAGTTCTTC.